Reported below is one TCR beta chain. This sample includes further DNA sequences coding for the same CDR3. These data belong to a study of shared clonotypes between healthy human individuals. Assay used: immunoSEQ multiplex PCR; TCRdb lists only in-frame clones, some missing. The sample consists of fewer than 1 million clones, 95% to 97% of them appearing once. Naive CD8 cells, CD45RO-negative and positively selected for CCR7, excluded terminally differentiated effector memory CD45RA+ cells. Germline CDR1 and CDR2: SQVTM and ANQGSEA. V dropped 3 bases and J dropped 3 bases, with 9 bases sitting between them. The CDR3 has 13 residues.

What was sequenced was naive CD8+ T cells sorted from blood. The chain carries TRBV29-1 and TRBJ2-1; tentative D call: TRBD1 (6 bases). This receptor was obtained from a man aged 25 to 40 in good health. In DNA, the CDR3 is TGCAGCGTTGAGCAGGGGAGCTACAATGAGCAGTTCTTC. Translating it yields CSVEQGSYNEQFF.